Listed below are T cell receptor beta chains from one sample, sequenced in a study of T cells after yellow fever vaccination. TCRdb independently ran MiXCR on the 5' RACE reads; one entry per CDR3 protein. The data contain 250,000 or so distinct CDR3 sequences, roughly 3.7% of them singletons. The sequences come from PBMCs, collected 15 days after the yellow fever booster vaccination. The origin of the receptors is a man aged 18 to 30 who received the YFV17D yellow fever vaccine. CDR3s include the opening cysteine and the closing phenylalanine or tryptophan. D genes are given only for firm matches. Clone size reads once, few, many, or a class if the clone is expanded.

D gene | J gene | V gene | clone size | CDR3 protein | CDR3 DNA
TRBD1 | TRBJ1-2 | TRBV7-9 | many | CASSSSTGGGGYTF | TGTGCCAGCAGCTCTTCGACAGGGGGAGGTGGCTACACCTTC
NA | TRBJ1-6 | TRBV6-1 | many | CASIDGDSPLHF | TGTGCCAGCATTGACGGCGATTCACCCCTCCACTTT
TRBD2 | TRBJ2-1 | TRBV11-3 | many | CASSRAGGHSYNEQFF | TGTGCCAGCAGCCGAGCGGGGGGCCACTCCTACAATGAGCAGTTCTTC
TRBD2 | TRBJ2-1 | TRBV29-1 | many | CSARSSGVGSYNEQFF | TGCAGCGCCCGATCTAGCGGCGTCGGGAGCTACAATGAGCAGTTCTTC
NA | TRBJ2-1 | TRBV5-1 | many | CASSLEVAFSHNEQFF | TGCGCCAGCAGCTTGGAGGTGGCCTTCTCTCACAATGAGCAGTTCTTC
TRBD1 | TRBJ2-3 | TRBV2 | many | CASKRGTGGADTQYF | TGTGCCAGCAAGCGGGGGACAGGGGGTGCAGATACGCAGTATTTT
NA | TRBJ1-4 | TRBV5-5 | many | CASLRGSTTNEKLFF | TGTGCCAGCCTACGCGGCTCCACAACTAATGAAAAACTGTTTTTT
TRBD1 | TRBJ2-7 | TRBV2 | many | CASSEQGADYEQYF | TGTGCCAGCAGTGAACAGGGGGCGGACTACGAGCAGTACTTC
NA | TRBJ2-7 | TRBV18 | many | CASSPKLAGAYEQYF | TGTGCCAGCTCACCAAAGTTAGCCGGGGCGTACGAGCAGTACTTC
NA | TRBJ1-4 | TRBV12-3/TRBV12-4 | many | CASSGGGKLFF | TGTGCCAGCAGTGGGGGGGGAAAACTGTTTTTT
NA | TRBJ2-5 | TRBV29-1 | many | CSVVEGRVETQYF | TGCAGCGTTGTGGAGGGTAGGGTCGAGACCCAGTACTTC
NA | TRBJ2-3 | TRBV12-3/TRBV12-4 | many | CASSLGGASLDTQYF | TGTGCCAGCAGCCTGGGGGGGGCAAGTCTAGATACGCAGTATTTT
TRBD1 | TRBJ1-2 | TRBV4-2 | many | CASSDRAGYTF | TGTGCCAGCAGCGACAGGGCTGGCTACACCTTC
NA | TRBJ1-2 | TRBV9 | many | CASTEGGFNYGYTF | TGTGCCAGCACCGAGGGGGGATTTAACTATGGCTACACCTTC
NA | TRBJ2-2 | TRBV7-7 | many | CASSLATATGELFF | TGTGCTAGCAGCTTAGCCACGGCTACCGGGGAGCTGTTTTTT